This T cell receptor beta chain was captured in a study of blood T cell repertoires in COVID-19. As for the study in general: Nucleic acid was either cDNA or gDNA, and it came from T cells, B-cell-depleted T cells, or PBMCs.

Ages ranged from about 18 to 89 years, with residence in about two dozen US areas. Authors' processing steps: Amplification with reference gene primers provided the estimates of nucleated cell counts. Assay: immunoSEQ multiplex PCR; the TCRdb copy retains only in-frame clones and omits some. That table is the source of V, J and clone size, and D and trimming were worked out from the DNA. This table has 200,000 to 250,000 clones, nearly 90% appearing once. This clone showed up just once. Sequencing was carried out using PBMCs or T cells enriched from blood (not recorded which). The clonotype originates from a young man who had been exposed to COVID-19.

The DNA for the CDR3 is TGTGCCAGCAGTCCACAGGGGCCAGATACGCAGTATTTT. Amino acids: CASSPQGPDTQYF. The chain combines TRBV12-3 or TRBV12-4 with TRBJ2-3, with 7 positions matching TRBD1. After removal of 5 bases from V and 4 bases from J, the junction contained 3 bases not matched to a gene. The CDR3 consists of 13 residues.